Below are 15 T cell receptor beta chains sequenced from a single sample in a study of cytomegalovirus exposure and HLA in healthy donors. The PCR used 60 Vbeta and 13 Jbeta primers. The method was immunoSEQ multiplex PCR; TCRdb's version includes in-frame clones alone and lacks a portion of them. The sample has over 200,000 clones, around 73% seen once; the top ten hold 3.5% to 4%. The sequencing input was PBMCs. These receptors were taken from a male donor in good health and CMV-seronegative.

This chain joins TRBV5-5 and TRBJ2-3; 8 bases map to TRBD2. V shed 6 bases and J 4 bases; nucleotides not matched to a gene: 16. There are 17 residues in the CDR3. CDR1 is SGHKS and CDR2 is YYEKEE in the germline V gene (reference sequence). CDR3 sequence (DNA): TGTGCCAGCACCGCCCGCCCGAGCGGGAGAGCCCCAGATACGCAGTATTTT. Its translation: CASTARPSGRAPDTQYF.

The chain recombines TRBV11-2 with TRBJ1-5; maybe TRBD1 (6 bases). The CDR3 extends over 15 amino acids. The V end lost 5 bases, the J end lost 1 base, and 12 bases lay between the germline ends. The germline V gene encodes CDR1 SGHAT and CDR2 FQNNGV. The CDR3 reads CASSLTGPSNQPQHF. CDR3 DNA sequence: TGTGCCAGCAGCCTTACAGGGCCGAGCAATCAGCCCCAGCATTTT.

The J gene is TRBJ2-1, the V gene TRBV10-2; D is uncertain. Germline CDR1 WSHSY, CDR2 SAAADI. This CDR3 has 16 residues. Trimming removed 2 bases from V and 5 bases from J, with 16 bases in between. The CDR3 region has the DNA TGCGCCAGCAGTGAGGGCTGGGCCCGCCAGAACAATGAGCAGTTCTTC. Translating it yields CASSEGWARQNNEQFF.

The CDR3 DNA reads as TGCGCCAGCAGTGACAGAAGTTACACAGATACGCAGTATTTT. This translates into CASSDRSYTDTQYF. The V gene is TRBV10-2, the J gene TRBJ2-3, with D hard to call. The V end lost 3 bases, the J end lost 2 bases, and 9 bases lay between the germline ends. This CDR3 is built from 14 residues. Germline V gene sequence: CDR1 WSHSY, CDR2 SAAADI.

This rearrangement joins TRBV9 to TRBJ2-7; 15 positions match TRBD2. The germline V gene has CDR1 SGDLS and CDR2 YYNGEE. V lost 0 bases to trimming and J lost 5 bases; unmatched junction nucleotides: 6. The CDR3 covers 17 residues. The CDR3 DNA follows: TGTGCCAGCAGCGTAGGAGGGGGACTAGCGGGAGGCAACGAGCAGTACTTC. Translating it yields CASSVGGGLAGGNEQYF.

This sequence joins TRBV27 and TRBJ2-7; the match to TRBD1 covers 8 bases. This CDR3 is built from 15 residues. With 6 bases clipped from V and 3 bases from J, the junction kept 10 bases outside the gene matches. CDR1 is MNHEY, CDR2 SMNVEV, per germline (reference sequence). CDR3 loop: CASSQRQGWIYEQYF. The DNA of the CDR3 is TGTGCCAGCAGCCAGAGACAGGGGTGGATCTACGAGCAGTACTTC.

This chain links TRBV28 with TRBJ1-1, with 8 bases aligning to TRBD1. Germline V gene lookup returns CDR1 MDHEN and CDR2 SYDVKM. This CDR3 is 15 amino acids long. Losses at the gene ends were 6 bases for V and 4 bases for J; bases not matched to a gene: 10. CDR3 in DNA: TGTGCCAGCAGCATACCTCAGGGGGCGACCACTGAAGCTTTCTTT. It yields the protein CASSIPQGATTEAFF.

V usage is TRBV7-2 and J usage is TRBJ2-5; 8 nucleotides match TRBD2. The germline V gene has CDR1 SGHTA and CDR2 FQGNSA. The CDR3 spans 14 residues. V lost 5 bases to trimming and J lost 4 bases; unmatched junction nucleotides: 6. The CDR3 protein is CASSMGLGAETQYF. The CDR3 DNA reads as TGTGCCAGCAGCATGGGACTAGGCGCAGAGACCCAGTACTTC.

This chain connects TRBV29-1 to TRBJ2-1; TRBD2 matches 10 bases. The CDR3 contains 13 residues. Germline V gene lookup returns CDR1 SQVTM and CDR2 ANQGSEA. The J segment lost 7 bases and the V segment lost 5 bases, leaving 5 bases of the junction unmatched. CDR3 DNA: TGCAGCGTTTCGACTAGCGGGCAAAATGAGCAGTTCTTC. Amino acid sequence: CSVSTSGQNEQFF.

J is TRBJ2-3 and V is TRBV25-1, with 7 bases aligning to TRBD2. Per germline, CDR1 MGHDK and CDR2 SYGVNS. The V and J ends lost 4 bases and 10 bases, in that order; junction bases with no gene match: 5. The CDR3 contains 12 residues. Here the CDR3 reads CASSGGAGSQYF. The CDR3 DNA reads TGTGCCAGCAGTGGCGGAGCGGGATCGCAGTATTTT.

Comment on this clone: Different DNA sequences within this sample yield the same CDR3. The genes are TRBV6-1 and TRBJ2-7; D remains unclear. The CDR3 consists of 11 residues. Germline V gene sequence: CDR1 MNHNS, CDR2 SASEGT. V shed 7 bases and J shed 3 bases, with 7 bases lying between them. The CDR3 DNA reads TGTGCCAGCACCTTACTCTACGAGCAGTACTTC. It encodes CASTLLYEQYF.

On this clone: This sample includes further DNA sequences coding for the same CDR3. This chain joins TRBV6-1 and TRBJ1-4; no reliable D call. Between the trimmed V and J ends, which lost 3 bases and 5 bases, there was a span of 10 bases. The CDR3 extends over 14 amino acids. Germline assignment: CDR1 MNHNS and CDR2 SASEGT. The CDR3 is CASSDSGANEKLFF. CDR3 nucleotides: TGTGCCAGCAGTGATTCAGGCGCCAATGAAAAACTGTTTTTT.

CDR3: CASSRIGDIHYEQYF. Written as DNA, the CDR3 is TGTGCCAGCAGCAGAATAGGGGACATTCACTACGAGCAGTACTTC. The rearrangement joins TRBV21-1 to TRBJ2-7; the table gives TRBD1 as D, unverified against the DNA. TRBV21-1 is a pseudogene segment. The CDR3 sequence is 15 residues long.

The chain uses TRBV2 and TRBJ2-3, with TRBD1 as a possible D gene (7 bases). Trimming left V 7 bases short and J 5 bases short, with 22 bases between. The CDR3 contains 16 residues. Germline lookup yields CDR1 SNHLY and CDR2 FYNNEI. CDR3 coding DNA: TGTGCCAGCAACGCCTGGGACAGAGGAGGGCAAGATACGCAGTATTTT. This encodes CASNAWDRGGQDTQYF.

The chain carries TRBV7-3 and TRBJ2-1; D remains ambiguous. The CDR3 is made up of 14 amino acids. V lost 3 bases to trimming and J lost 3 bases, with 9 bases between them. Germline lookup yields CDR1 SGHTA and CDR2 FQGTGA. The CDR3 DNA sequence: TGTGCCAGCAGCTTTGGTAGTGGCTACAATGAGCAGTTCTTC. Translation gives CASSFGSGYNEQFF.